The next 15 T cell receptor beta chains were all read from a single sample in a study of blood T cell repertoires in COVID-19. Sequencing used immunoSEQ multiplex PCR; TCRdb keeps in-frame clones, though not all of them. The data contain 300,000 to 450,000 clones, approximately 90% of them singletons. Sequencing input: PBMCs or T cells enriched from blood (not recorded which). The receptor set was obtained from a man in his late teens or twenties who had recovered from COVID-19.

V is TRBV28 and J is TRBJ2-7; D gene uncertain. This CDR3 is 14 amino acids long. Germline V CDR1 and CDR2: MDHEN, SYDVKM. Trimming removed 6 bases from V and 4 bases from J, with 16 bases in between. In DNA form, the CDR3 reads TGTGCCAGCAGCTCCCCCGGTGCGTTGTACGAGCAGTACTTC. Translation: CASSSPGALYEQYF.

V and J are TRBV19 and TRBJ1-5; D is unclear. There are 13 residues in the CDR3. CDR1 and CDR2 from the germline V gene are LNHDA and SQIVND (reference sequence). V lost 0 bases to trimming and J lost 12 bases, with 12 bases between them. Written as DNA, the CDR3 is TGTGCCAGTAGTATAGATCTACGGGGTGGCCAGCATTTT. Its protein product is CASSIDLRGGQHF.

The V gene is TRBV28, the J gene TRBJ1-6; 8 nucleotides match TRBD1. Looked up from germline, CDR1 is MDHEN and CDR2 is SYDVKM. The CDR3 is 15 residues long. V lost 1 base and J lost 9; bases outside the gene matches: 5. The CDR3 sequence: CASSLSGQGGSPLHF. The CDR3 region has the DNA TGTGCCAGCAGTTTATCTGGACAGGGAGGTTCACCCCTCCACTTT.

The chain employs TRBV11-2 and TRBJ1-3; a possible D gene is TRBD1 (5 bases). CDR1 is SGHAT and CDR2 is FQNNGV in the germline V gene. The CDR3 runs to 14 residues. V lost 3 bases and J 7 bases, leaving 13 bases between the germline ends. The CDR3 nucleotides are TGTGCCAGCAGCTTGGGCCGGGAGGGGAACACCATATATTTT. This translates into CASSLGREGNTIYF.

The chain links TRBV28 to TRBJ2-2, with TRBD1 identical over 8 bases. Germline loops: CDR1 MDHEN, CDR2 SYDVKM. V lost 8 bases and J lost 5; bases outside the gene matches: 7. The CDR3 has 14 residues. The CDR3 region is CASAGTGGTGELFF. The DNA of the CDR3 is TGTGCCAGCGCCGGGACAGGAGGGACCGGGGAGCTGTTTTTT.

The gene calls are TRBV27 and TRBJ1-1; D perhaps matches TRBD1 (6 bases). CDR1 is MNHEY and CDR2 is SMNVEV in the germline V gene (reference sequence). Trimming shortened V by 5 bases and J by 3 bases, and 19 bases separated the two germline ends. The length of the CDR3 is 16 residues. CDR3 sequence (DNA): TGTGCCAGCAGTCACCGCAGCAGGGGATGGGACACTGAAGCTTTCTTT. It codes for CASSHRSRGWDTEAFF.

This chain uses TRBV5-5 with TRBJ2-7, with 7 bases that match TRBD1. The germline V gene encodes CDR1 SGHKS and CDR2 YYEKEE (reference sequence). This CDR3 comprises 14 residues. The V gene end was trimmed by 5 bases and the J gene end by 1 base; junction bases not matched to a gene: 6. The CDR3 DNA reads TGTGCCAGCAGATCCCCGGGACAGTCCTACGAGCAGTACTTC. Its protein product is CASRSPGQSYEQYF.

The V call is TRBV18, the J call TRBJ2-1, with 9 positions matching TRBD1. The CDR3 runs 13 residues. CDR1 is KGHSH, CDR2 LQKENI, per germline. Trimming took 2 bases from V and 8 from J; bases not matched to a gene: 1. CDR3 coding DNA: TGTGCCAGCTCACCAGGGACAGGGTATGAGCAGTTCTTC. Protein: CASSPGTGYEQFF.

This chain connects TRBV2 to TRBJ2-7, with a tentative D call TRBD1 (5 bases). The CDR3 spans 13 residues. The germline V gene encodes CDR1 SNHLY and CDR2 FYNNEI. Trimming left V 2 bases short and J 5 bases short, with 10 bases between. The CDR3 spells CASSENWGNEQYF. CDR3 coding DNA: TGTGCCAGCAGTGAAAATTGGGGCAACGAGCAGTACTTC. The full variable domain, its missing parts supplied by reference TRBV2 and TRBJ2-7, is EPEVTQTPSHQVTQMGQEVILRCVPISNHLYFYWYRQILGQKVEFLVSFYNNEISEKSEIFDDQFSVERPDGSNFTLKIRSTKLEDSAMYFCASSENWGNEQYFGPGTRLTVT.

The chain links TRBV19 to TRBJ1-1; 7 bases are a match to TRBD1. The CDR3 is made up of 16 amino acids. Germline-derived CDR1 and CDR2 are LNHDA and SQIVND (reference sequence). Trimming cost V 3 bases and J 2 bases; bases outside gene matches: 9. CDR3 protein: CASSIEGGQTNTEAFF. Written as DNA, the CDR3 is TGTGCCAGTAGTATCGAGGGGGGACAGACTAACACTGAAGCTTTCTTT.

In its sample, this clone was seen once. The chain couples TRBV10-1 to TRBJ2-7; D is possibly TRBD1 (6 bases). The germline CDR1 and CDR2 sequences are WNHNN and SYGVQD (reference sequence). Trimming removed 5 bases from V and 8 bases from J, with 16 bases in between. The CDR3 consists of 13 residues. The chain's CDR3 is CASSSNTGTKQYF. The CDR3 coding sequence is TGCGCCAGCAGTTCCAATACAGGGACGAAGCAGTACTTC.

CDR3 nucleotide sequence: TGCGCCAGCAGTGTCGCAGGTTCCTACGAGCAGTACTTC. It translates to CASSVAGSYEQYF. The rearrangement joins TRBV5-1 to TRBJ2-7; no firm D call. Looked up from germline, CDR1 is SGHRS and CDR2 is YFSETQ. V was pared by 5 bases and J by 1 base, with 10 bases between. CDR3 length: 13 residues.

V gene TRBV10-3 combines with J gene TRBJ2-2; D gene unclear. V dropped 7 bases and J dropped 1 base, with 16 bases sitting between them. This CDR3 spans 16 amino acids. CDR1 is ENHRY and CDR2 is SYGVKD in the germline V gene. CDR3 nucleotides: TGTGCCATCACCGGCCGGTTACAGATGAACACCGGGGAGCTGTTTTTT. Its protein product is CAITGRLQMNTGELFF.

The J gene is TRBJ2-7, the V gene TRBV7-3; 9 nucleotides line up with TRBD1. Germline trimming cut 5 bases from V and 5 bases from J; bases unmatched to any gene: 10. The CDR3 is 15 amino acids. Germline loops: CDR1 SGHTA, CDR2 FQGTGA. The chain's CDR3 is CASSPTGGSRDEQYF. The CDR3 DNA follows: TGTGCCAGCAGCCCCACAGGGGGCTCTCGCGACGAGCAGTACTTC.

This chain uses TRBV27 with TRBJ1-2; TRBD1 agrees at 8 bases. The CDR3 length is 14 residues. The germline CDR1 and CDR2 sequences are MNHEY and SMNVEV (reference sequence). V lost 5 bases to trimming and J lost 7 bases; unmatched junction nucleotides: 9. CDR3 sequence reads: CASSLRGQGRGYTF. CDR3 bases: TGTGCCAGCAGTCTCAGGGGGCAGGGGCGTGGCTACACCTTC.